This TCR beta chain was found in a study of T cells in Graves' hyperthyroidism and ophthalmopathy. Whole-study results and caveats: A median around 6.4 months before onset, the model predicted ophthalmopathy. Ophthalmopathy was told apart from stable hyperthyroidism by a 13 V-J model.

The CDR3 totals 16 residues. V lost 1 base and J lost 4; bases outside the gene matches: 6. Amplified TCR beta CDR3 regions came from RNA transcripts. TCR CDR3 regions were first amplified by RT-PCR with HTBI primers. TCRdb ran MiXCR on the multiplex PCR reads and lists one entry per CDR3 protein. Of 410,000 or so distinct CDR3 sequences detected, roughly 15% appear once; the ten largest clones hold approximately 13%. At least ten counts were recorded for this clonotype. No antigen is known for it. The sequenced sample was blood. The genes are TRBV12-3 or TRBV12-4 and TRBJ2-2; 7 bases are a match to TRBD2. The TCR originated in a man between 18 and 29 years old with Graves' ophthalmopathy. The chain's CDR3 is CASSLVAGVSTGELFF. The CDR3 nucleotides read TGTGCCAGCAGTTTAGTTGCGGGAGTGAGCACCGGGGAGCTGTTTTTT.